Listed below are T cell receptor beta chains from one sample, sequenced in a study of identical twins. TCRdb ran MiXCR on the 5' RACE reads and lists one entry per CDR3 protein. The repertoire consists of 100,000 or so distinct CDR3 sequences, with about 5.6% occurring once and the leading ten covering 9.5% to 15%. Sequenced sample: memory T cells sorted from blood. The receptor set was obtained from a woman aged 50 to 60 in good health. The CDR3 runs from the conserved cysteine through the conserved F or W. The D gene is left open where the match is weak. A row's size may be missing; if present it is once, few, many or a size class.

TRBV4-1,-,TRBJ2-1,many,TGCGCCAGCAGCCAAGCTAGTCTTCGAGTAGGACAGACCTACAATGAGCAGTTCTTC,CASSQASLRVGQTYNEQFF
TRBV6-6,-,TRBJ2-1,many,TGTGCCAGCAGTTTCCCTTCTGCTGTAGGCAATGAGCAGTTCTTC,CASSFPSAVGNEQFF
TRBV12-5,-,TRBJ2-7,many,TGTGCTAGTGGTGCATTGACAGGAGGCTACGAGCAGTACTTC,CASGALTGGYEQYF
TRBV20-1,-,TRBJ2-5,many,TGCAGTGCAACACCCCAAGAGACCCAGTACTTC,CSATPQETQYF
TRBV11-2,-,TRBJ2-3,many,TGTGCCAGCAGCTTAGTCGAGCGGGCTAGCACAGATACGCAGTATTTT,CASSLVERASTDTQYF
TRBV7-2,-,TRBJ1-1,-,TGTGCCAGCAGCTTAGCCGTTGGGGACACTGAAGCTTTCTTT,CASSLAVGDTEAFF
TRBV7-2,-,TRBJ2-6,many,TGTGCCAGCAGCTCAGCAAGTCCTGGGGCCAACGTCCTGACTTTC,CASSSASPGANVLTF
TRBV5-1,TRBD1,TRBJ1-2,-,TGCGCCAGCAGCTACATCCAGACAGGGGGCGCCTATGGCTACACCTTC,CASSYIQTGGAYGYTF
TRBV20-1,TRBD2,TRBJ2-3,-,TGCAGTGCTAGAGCCCGATTAGCGGGAAGGGGCACAGATACGCAGTATTTT,CSARARLAGRGTDTQYF
TRBV11-3,-,TRBJ2-5,many,TGTGCCAGCAGCCTAACTCGACAGATCCAAGAGACCCAGTACTTC,CASSLTRQIQETQYF
TRBV6-6,-,TRBJ1-1,-,TGTGCCAGCAGTTACACTGAAGCTTTCTTT,CASSYTEAFF
TRBV3-1,-,TRBJ1-1,many,TGTGCCAGCAGCCAAGCGTCTTCAGGCGGATGGGCTTTCTTT,CASSQASSGGWAFF
TRBV15,-,TRBJ1-5,-,TGTGCCACCAGCAGTAACCTCAATCAGCCCCAGCATTTT,CATSSNLNQPQHF
TRBV6-1,-,TRBJ2-1,many,TGTGCCAGCGCTTTCCTGAGCGGAGGTTACAATGAGCAGTTCTTC,CASAFLSGGYNEQFF
TRBV29-1,-,TRBJ1-5,many,TGCAGCGTTGGCGGGGATAGCAATCAGCCCCAGCATTTT,CSVGGDSNQPQHF
TRBV12-3/TRBV12-4,TRBD1,TRBJ2-1,many,TGTGCCAGCAGATGGGGACAGGGGTACAATGAGCAGTTCTTC,CASRWGQGYNEQFF
TRBV12-3/TRBV12-4,TRBD1,TRBJ2-6,-,TGTGCCAGCAGACTATATCGGGACAGGGCCTCTGGGGCCAACGTCCTGACTTTC,CASRLYRDRASGANVLTF
TRBV28,TRBD2,TRBJ2-5,many,TGTGCCAGCAGCCCGGCGGGCGGGAGCAAGGAGACCCAGTACTTC,CASSPAGGSKETQYF
TRBV19,TRBD2,TRBJ2-5,few,TGTGCCAGCAAGACGGGACTAGCGGGACCAGAGACCCAGTACTTC,CASKTGLAGPETQYF
TRBV6-6,-,TRBJ1-2,few,TGTGCCAGCACCTCCCAAGGTGTTGGCTACACCTTC,CASTSQGVGYTF
TRBV13,TRBD2,TRBJ2-1,many,TGTGCCAGCAGCTTAGTCGAAACGGGAGGAGAGCAGTTCTTC,CASSLVETGGEQFF
TRBV7-9,-,TRBJ2-1,many,TGTGCCATACCGGTGAGGGACCAGAGGGGGAATGAGCAGTTCTTC,CAIPVRDQRGNEQFF
TRBV6-2/TRBV6-3,-,TRBJ2-7,many,TGTGCCAGCAGTTACTCGACGGGGATCGAGCAGTACTTC,CASSYSTGIEQYF
TRBV15,-,TRBJ2-1,many,TGTGCCACCAGCAGAGATATACGGGTGGGTGGGGAGCAGTTCTTC,CATSRDIRVGGEQFF
TRBV7-6,TRBD2,TRBJ2-2,many,TGTGCCAGCAGCCCCGGGGGGTTTGTCGGGGAGCTGTTTTTT,CASSPGGFVGELFF
TRBV7-2,TRBD2,TRBJ2-1,medium-sized,TGTGCCAGCAGCTTAGTGAGGCTAGCGGTCTACAATGAGCAGTTCTTC,CASSLVRLAVYNEQFF
TRBV27,-,TRBJ2-7,many,TGTGCCAGCAGTCTTAGGGGAACCGAGTACGAGCAGTACTTC,CASSLRGTEYEQYF
TRBV6-5,TRBD1,TRBJ1-3,many,TGTGCCAGCAGTAGACAGGGATCACTCTCTGGAAACACCATATATTTT,CASSRQGSLSGNTIYF
TRBV5-1,TRBD1,TRBJ1-3,many,TGCGCCAGGAGGACAGGGGGAAACACCATATATTTT,CARRTGGNTIYF
TRBV4-2,-,TRBJ2-5,many,TGTGCCAGCAGCCAAGACTCGACACCGGAGACCCAGTACTTC,CASSQDSTPETQYF